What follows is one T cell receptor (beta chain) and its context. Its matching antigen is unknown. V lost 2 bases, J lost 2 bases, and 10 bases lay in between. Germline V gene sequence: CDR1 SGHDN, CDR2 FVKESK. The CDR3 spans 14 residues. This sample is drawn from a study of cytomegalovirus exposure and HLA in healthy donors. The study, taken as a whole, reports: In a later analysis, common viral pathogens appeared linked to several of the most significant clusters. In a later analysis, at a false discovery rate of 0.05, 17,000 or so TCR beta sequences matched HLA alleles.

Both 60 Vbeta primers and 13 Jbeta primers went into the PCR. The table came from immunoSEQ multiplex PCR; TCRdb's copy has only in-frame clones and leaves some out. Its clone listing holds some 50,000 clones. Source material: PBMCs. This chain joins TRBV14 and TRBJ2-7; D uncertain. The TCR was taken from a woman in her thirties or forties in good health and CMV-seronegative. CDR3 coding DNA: TGTGCCAGCAGCCAATATTTTCAGGCCTACGAGCAGTACTTC. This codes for CASSQYFQAYEQYF.